The subject of this entry is one T cell receptor (beta chain). Antigen unknown. The CDR3 runs 14 residues. V gave up 4 bases and J gave up 5 bases, with 12 bases separating them. Germline CDR1 reads SGHTA; CDR2 reads FQGNSA. The data derive from a study of cytomegalovirus exposure and HLA in healthy donors. Overall study: HLA-typed donors contributed around 88 million unique TCRs, which were held in an early data release.

Study-wide results and limits: The study designated 164 TCR beta chains cytomegalovirus-associated.

Vbeta (60) and Jbeta (13) primers were used in the PCR. Using immunoSEQ multiplex PCR, the repertoire was profiled, and TCRdb retains in-frame clones only, with some absent. The sample carries around 190,000 clones, around three quarters recorded once. Sequencing was carried out using PBMCs. J is TRBJ1-5 and V is TRBV7-2, with a weak D call TRBD1 (6 bases). This TCR derives from a man aged 25 to 45 in good health and CMV-seronegative. CDR3: CASSWRGGHQPQHF. The CDR3 nucleotides read TGTGCCAGCAGCTGGCGGGGGGGGCATCAGCCCCAGCATTTT.